This entry lists 8 T cell receptor beta chains sequenced from one sample in a study of T cells after posttransplantation cyclophosphamide. TCRdb's table, derived via immunoSEQ multiplex PCR, lists solely in-frame clones and lacks some. This sample includes more than 20,000 clones with no singletons; its ten biggest clones take up approximately 1.5%. Sequenced input: PBMCs. The receptors were gathered from a man in his fifties or sixties in good health, CMV-negative, and a related stem cell transplant donor.

This clone came up many times. The V gene is TRBV4-1, the J gene TRBJ2-1, with TRBD2 matching over 9 bases. The V gene's germline CDR1 is MGHRA and CDR2 YSYEKL. The CDR3 is 16 residues long. V dropped 4 bases and J dropped 4; count of bases not matched to a gene: 8. CDR3 bases: TGCGCCAGCAGCCGCTTAGCGGGAGAAACATACAATGAGCAGTTCTTC. This encodes CASSRLAGETYNEQFF.

The table lists this clone with many counts. V gene TRBV30 combines with J gene TRBJ2-3; 7 bases are a match to TRBD2. CDR1 and CDR2 from the germline V gene are GTSNPN and SVGIG (reference sequence). The CDR3 is 13 residues long. V shed 0 bases, J shed 7 bases, and the junction held 4 bases outside the gene matches. The CDR3 DNA follows: TGTGCCTGGAGTGTGGGAGGGGCCAATACGCAGTATTTT. As protein: CAWSVGGANTQYF.

This clone was picked up many times. The rearrangement links TRBV4-1 to TRBJ2-7, with D tentatively TRBD1 (6 bases). In germline, CDR1 is MGHRA, CDR2 YSYEKL. The CDR3 has 17 residues. The V gene lost 3 bases and the J gene lost 0 bases, with 18 bases spanning the gap. The CDR3 is CASSHPLGHSSSYEQYF. CDR3 DNA: TGCGCCAGCAGCCACCCCCTGGGACATTCCAGCTCCTACGAGCAGTACTTC.

This clone showed up many times. V usage is TRBV11-3 and J usage is TRBJ2-2; D remains unclear. The germline gives CDR1 SGHNT, CDR2 YENEEA. This CDR3 spans 12 amino acids. V lost 5 bases to trimming and J lost 4 bases, with 5 bases between them. The CDR3: CASSPFTGELFF. The CDR3 coding sequence is TGTGCCAGCAGCCCCTTCACCGGGGAGCTGTTTTTT.

Many counts were recorded for this clone. One junction end disagrees with the germline gene, perhaps due to a read error. This chain connects TRBV5-8 to TRBJ2-1; weak D call: TRBD1 (5 bases). The CDR3 loop spans 11 amino acids. CDR1 SGHTS and CDR2 YDEGEE come from the germline V gene. The CDR3 is CASSGSRGTVF. In DNA, the CDR3 is TGTGCCAGCAGCGGATCTAGGGGTACGGTCTTC.

This clone was seen ten or more times. J is TRBJ2-7 and V is TRBV5-4, with TRBD1 as a possible D gene (6 bases). This CDR3 spans 13 amino acids. V lost 4 bases and J 0 bases, leaving 8 bases between the germline ends. CDR1 SGHNT and CDR2 YYREEE come from the germline V gene (reference sequence). The CDR3 sequence: CASSPDSSYEQYF. The CDR3 DNA follows: TGTGCCAGCAGCCCGGACAGCTCCTACGAGCAGTACTTC.

This clone has a count of ten or more. CDR3 coding DNA: TGTGCCAGTACCTACGCCCGGGTTGCTAACTATGGCTACACCTTC. Amino acids: CASTYARVANYGYTF. The genes are TRBV19 and TRBJ1-2; D is undetermined. The V and J ends lost 7 bases and 0 bases respectively, with 15 bases between them. The CDR3 consists of 15 residues. CDR1 is LNHDA and CDR2 is SQIVND in the germline V gene (reference sequence).

Ten or more counts support this clone. V gene TRBV11-2 combines with J gene TRBJ1-2, with D hard to call. The CDR3 extends over 15 amino acids. Trimming shortened V by 0 bases and J by 0 bases, and 8 bases separated the two germline ends. Germline V lookup: CDR1 SGHAT, CDR2 FQNNGV. The CDR3 DNA sequence: TGTGCCAGCAGCTTAGATTTCCAGACTAACTATGGCTACACCTTC. Amino acids: CASSLDFQTNYGYTF.